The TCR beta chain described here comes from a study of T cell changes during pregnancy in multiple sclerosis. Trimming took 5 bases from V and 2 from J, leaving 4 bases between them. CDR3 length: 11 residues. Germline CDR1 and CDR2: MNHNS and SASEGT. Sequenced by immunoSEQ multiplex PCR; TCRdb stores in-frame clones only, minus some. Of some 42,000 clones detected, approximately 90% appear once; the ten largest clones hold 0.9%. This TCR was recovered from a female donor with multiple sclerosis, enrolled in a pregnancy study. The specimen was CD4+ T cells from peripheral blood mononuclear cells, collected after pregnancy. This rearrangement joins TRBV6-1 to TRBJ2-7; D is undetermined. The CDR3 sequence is CASSHTYEQYF. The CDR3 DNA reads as TGTGCCAGCAGTCACACCTACGAGCAGTACTTC.